What follows is one T cell receptor beta chain and its context. The junction differs from germline at one of its ends, possibly a read error. The germline V gene has CDR1 MDHEN and CDR2 SYDVKM. The length of the CDR3 is 12 residues. Clones were read by immunoSEQ multiplex PCR, and TCRdb kept only the in-frame ones, dropping some. The sample contains 80,000 or so clones, approximately 89% of which appear only once. This sample stems from a study of blood T cell repertoires in COVID-19. The gene calls are TRBV28 and TRBJ1-4; 7 bases are shared with TRBD1. Sequencing was done on a sample of peripheral blood. The receptor was derived from a man between 45 and 60 years old with acute or convalescent COVID-19. The CDR3 DNA reads TGTGCCAGCAGTGTTAAACAGGGGCAACGTGCTTTT. This sequence encodes CASSVKQGQRAF.